This T cell receptor beta chain was sequenced in a study of shared clonotypes between healthy human individuals. Study-wide points: Compared with memory subsets, naive subsets generally had larger estimated richness. The represented genetic and exposure-history diversity was limited by the small number of donors.

Investigators divided CD4+ cells into CD45RA+ naive and CD45RA-negative memory subsets. The repertoire was sequenced with immunoSEQ multiplex PCR; TCRdb's copy has only in-frame clones and lacks some. The data show approximately 2.5 million clones, roughly 93% seen once. The germline V and J ends were trimmed by 5 bases and 5 bases, with 15 bases remaining between them. The germline V gene encodes CDR1 SSHAT and CDR2 FNYEAQ (reference sequence). CDR3 length: 14 amino acids. Notes on this clone: What it recognizes is unknown.

The chain uses TRBV7-7 and TRBJ2-5; D ambiguous. The receptor's source is a man between 18 and 29 years old in good health. Some clones in this sample may be carry-over from other donors' samples. Sequenced material: naive CD4+ T cells from PBMCs. Stated subset: CD45RA+ positively selected. CDR3 DNA sequence: TGTGCCAGCAGCCCCCAGACAAACTCTGAGACCCAGTACTTC. Its translation is CASSPQTNSETQYF.